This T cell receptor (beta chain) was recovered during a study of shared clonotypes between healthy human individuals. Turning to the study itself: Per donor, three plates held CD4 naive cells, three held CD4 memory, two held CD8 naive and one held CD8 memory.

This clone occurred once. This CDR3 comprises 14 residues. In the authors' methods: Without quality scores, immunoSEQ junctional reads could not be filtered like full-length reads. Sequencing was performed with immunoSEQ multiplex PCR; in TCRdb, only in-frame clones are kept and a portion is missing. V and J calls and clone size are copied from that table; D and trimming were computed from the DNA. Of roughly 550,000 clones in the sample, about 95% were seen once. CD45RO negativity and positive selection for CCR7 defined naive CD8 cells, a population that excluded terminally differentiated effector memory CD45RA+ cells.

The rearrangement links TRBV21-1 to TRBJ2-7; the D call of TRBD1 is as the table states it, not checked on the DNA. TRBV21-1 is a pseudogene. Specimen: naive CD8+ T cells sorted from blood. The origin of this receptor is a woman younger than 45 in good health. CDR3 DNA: TGTGCCAGCAGCCGGGACAGGTCCTCCTACGAGCAGTACTTC. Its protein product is CASSRDRSSYEQYF.